The subject of this entry is one T cell receptor (beta chain). Its antigen is still unknown. The data derive from a study of cytomegalovirus exposure and HLA in healthy donors. Points from the study as a whole: Most TCR sequences were rare, but some public TCRs occurred in many donors. Of the V segments, some could not be distinguished, including TRBV6-2 and TRBV6-3, and were excluded. Sequencing likely caused a cluster of highly shared sequence variants.

Primers for the PCR totalled 60 Vbeta and 13 Jbeta. Authors' processing steps: It was a later analysis that counted some 80 million unique TCR beta chains, of which some 9.9 million were shared. Measured with immunoSEQ multiplex PCR; TCRdb has only the in-frame clones, and not every one. That table supplies the V and J calls and clone size; D and trimming were determined from the DNA. Among about 150,000 clones listed, 70% to 80% were seen once. V lost 3 bases to trimming and J lost 2 bases, with 12 bases between them. Germline CDR1 is SEHNR and CDR2 is FQNEAQ (reference sequence). This CDR3 region has 15 residues.

The source of this sequence is a man aged 25 to 45 in good health and CMV-seropositive. This rearrangement joins TRBV7-9 to TRBJ2-3; D perhaps matches TRBD2 (6 bases). Sequencing input: PBMCs. The chain's CDR3 is CASSFGLPPTDTQYF. The DNA for the CDR3 is TGTGCCAGCAGCTTCGGACTACCACCCACAGATACGCAGTATTTT.